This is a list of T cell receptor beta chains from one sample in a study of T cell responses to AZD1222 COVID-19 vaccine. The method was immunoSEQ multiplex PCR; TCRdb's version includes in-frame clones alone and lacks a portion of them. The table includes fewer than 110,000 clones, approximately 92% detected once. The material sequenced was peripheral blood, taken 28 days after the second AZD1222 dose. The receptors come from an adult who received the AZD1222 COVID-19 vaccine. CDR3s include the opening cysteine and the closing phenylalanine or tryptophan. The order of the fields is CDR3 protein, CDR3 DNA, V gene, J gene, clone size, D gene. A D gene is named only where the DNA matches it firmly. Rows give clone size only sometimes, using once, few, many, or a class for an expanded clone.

cdr3_aa: CASNDAGLAGVRNTGELFF
cdr3_nt: TGTGCCAGCAACGACGCGGGACTAGCGGGGGTTCGAAACACCGGGGAGCTGTTTTTT
v_call: TRBV7-8
j_call: TRBJ2-2
clone_size: few
d_call: TRBD2

cdr3_aa: CASSLGRVRTTYEQYF
cdr3_nt: TGTGCCAGCAGCTTGGGTAGGGTCAGGACGACGTACGAGCAGTACTTC
v_call: TRBV5-4
j_call: TRBJ2-7
clone_size: once
d_call: .

cdr3_aa: CASSFLGQGAHEQYF
cdr3_nt: TGCGCCAGCAGCTTCCTAGGACAGGGGGCCCACGAGCAGTACTTC
v_call: TRBV5-1
j_call: TRBJ2-7
clone_size: .
d_call: TRBD1

cdr3_aa: CASSPRGSNEKLFF
cdr3_nt: TGTGCCAGCTCACCCAGGGGTTCTAATGAAAAACTGTTTTTT
v_call: TRBV18
j_call: TRBJ1-4
clone_size: .
d_call: .

cdr3_aa: CASSLTGGLGNIQYF
cdr3_nt: TGCGCCAGCAGCTTAACAGGGGGTCTCGGAAACATTCAGTACTTC
v_call: TRBV5-1
j_call: TRBJ2-4
clone_size: .
d_call: TRBD1

cdr3_aa: CAWRGGQQETQYF
cdr3_nt: TGTGCCTGGAGGGGGGGACAGCAAGAGACCCAGTACTTC
v_call: TRBV30
j_call: TRBJ2-5
clone_size: .
d_call: .

cdr3_aa: CASSTTKRTGSPYEQYF
cdr3_nt: TGTGCCAGCAGTACTACGAAGCGGACAGGGAGCCCCTACGAGCAGTACTTC
v_call: TRBV2
j_call: TRBJ2-7
clone_size: once
d_call: TRBD1

cdr3_aa: CASSLGLAGYNEQFF
cdr3_nt: TGTGCCAGCAGCTTAGGACTAGCGGGGTACAATGAGCAGTTCTTC
v_call: TRBV7-2
j_call: TRBJ2-1
clone_size: .
d_call: TRBD2

cdr3_aa: CAWSTPGTSDTQYF
cdr3_nt: TGTGCCTGGAGTACACCCGGGACTTCAGATACGCAGTATTTT
v_call: TRBV30
j_call: TRBJ2-3
clone_size: .
d_call: .

cdr3_aa: CASSLRGANVLTF
cdr3_nt: TGTGCCAGCAGTTTACGGGGGGCCAACGTCCTGACTTTC
v_call: TRBV12-3/TRBV12-4
j_call: TRBJ2-6
clone_size: .
d_call: .

cdr3_aa: CASSSSSGNYEQYF
cdr3_nt: TGTGCCAGCAGCAGCTCTAGCGGAAACTACGAGCAGTACTTC
v_call: TRBV11-2
j_call: TRBJ2-7
clone_size: .
d_call: TRBD2

cdr3_aa: CASRGFLQDTIYF
cdr3_nt: TGTGCCAGTAGGGGTTTCCTACAGGACACCATATATTTT
v_call: TRBV9
j_call: TRBJ1-3
clone_size: .
d_call: .

cdr3_aa: CASRPPGGVYNEQFF
cdr3_nt: TGTGCCAGTAGGCCCCCAGGGGGCGTATACAATGAGCAGTTCTTC
v_call: TRBV19
j_call: TRBJ2-1
clone_size: .
d_call: TRBD1

cdr3_aa: CASRRSGTGNTEAFF
cdr3_nt: TGTGCCAGCAGACGTTCCGGGACAGGGAACACTGAAGCTTTCTTT
v_call: TRBV2
j_call: TRBJ1-1
clone_size: .
d_call: TRBD1

cdr3_aa: CASSLQVNTEAFF
cdr3_nt: TGTGCCAGCAGCCTACAAGTGAACACTGAAGCTTTCTTT
v_call: TRBV7-9
j_call: TRBJ1-1
clone_size: .
d_call: .

cdr3_aa: CASSKGSGQNSEQYF
cdr3_nt: TGTGCCAGCAGCAAGGGATCCGGCCAAAACTCCGAGCAGTACTTC
v_call: TRBV21-1
j_call: TRBJ2-7
clone_size: .
d_call: .

cdr3_aa: CASGSGGSSYNEQFF
cdr3_nt: TGTGCTAGTGGTTCGGGGGGTAGTTCCTACAATGAGCAGTTCTTC
v_call: TRBV12-5
j_call: TRBJ2-1
clone_size: once
d_call: TRBD2

cdr3_aa: CASSIAITSGYNEQFF
cdr3_nt: TGCGCCAGCAGCATTGCCATTACTAGCGGATACAATGAGCAGTTCTTC
v_call: TRBV5-1
j_call: TRBJ2-1
clone_size: once
d_call: TRBD2

cdr3_aa: CASSVEADTQYF
cdr3_nt: TGTGCCAGCAGCGTAGAGGCAGATACGCAGTATTTT
v_call: TRBV9
j_call: TRBJ2-3
clone_size: .
d_call: .

cdr3_aa: CASRSSRSYEQFF
cdr3_nt: TGTGCCAGTAGGAGTTCCAGGAGCTATGAGCAGTTCTTC
v_call: TRBV19
j_call: TRBJ2-1
clone_size: .
d_call: .

cdr3_aa: CAWSARLRGRITQYF
cdr3_nt: TGTGCCTGGAGTGCCCGGTTGCGGGGAAGAATAACGCAGTATTTT
v_call: TRBV30
j_call: TRBJ2-3
clone_size: .
d_call: .

cdr3_aa: CASSSPRTGRSQETQYF
cdr3_nt: TGTGCCAGCAGCTCCCCCCGGACAGGGAGATCCCAAGAGACCCAGTACTTC
v_call: TRBV5-8
j_call: TRBJ2-5
clone_size: .
d_call: TRBD1

cdr3_aa: CASSFNPTRIAEAFF
cdr3_nt: TGTGCCAGCAGCTTTAACCCGACCCGTATAGCTGAAGCTTTCTTT
v_call: TRBV11-2
j_call: TRBJ1-1
clone_size: .
d_call: .

cdr3_aa: CASSLVAGSTEAFF
cdr3_nt: TGTGCCAGCAGCTTAGTGGCGGGTTCCACTGAAGCTTTCTTT
v_call: TRBV7-2
j_call: TRBJ1-1
clone_size: .
d_call: .